This TCR beta chain was captured in a study of blood T cell repertoires in COVID-19. Study summary: There were acute and convalescent COVID-19 samples, and they came from the United States, Italy and Spain. PBMCs, B-cell-depleted T cells, or T cells provided the cDNA or gDNA that made up the material.

In its sample, this clone was seen a few times. From germline, CDR1 is MRHNA and CDR2 SNTAGT. The CDR3 totals 13 residues. V was shortened by 3 bases and J by 4 bases, with 9 bases between the two germline ends. As handled by the study authors: It was from reference gene primer amplification that nucleated cell counts were estimated. Produced via immunoSEQ multiplex PCR; TCRdb's table is partial and in-frame only. D and trimming were read from the DNA, whereas the V and J calls and clone size are those reported in that table. The data show 250,000 or so clones, roughly 82% seen once. This receptor was identified in a man aged 40-49 years who had recovered from COVID-19. V usage is TRBV6-4 and J usage is TRBJ1-1, with D unclear. Sequencing used peripheral blood. The CDR3 region is CASSERAATEAFF. CDR3 bases: TGTGCCAGCAGTGAGCGGGCTGCCACTGAAGCTTTCTTT.